The rows below give T cell receptor beta chains drawn from one sample of a study of T cell responses to AZD1222 COVID-19 vaccine. Repertoires were generated with immunoSEQ multiplex PCR, while TCRdb's copy carries only in-frame clones and drops some. Here the sample spans approximately 200,000 clones, approximately 93% being singletons. Sequences were derived from peripheral blood, sampled 28 days after the second AZD1222 dose. All receptors derive from an adult who received the AZD1222 COVID-19 vaccine. Both conserved end residues are part of each CDR3. The D gene is left open where the match is weak. Rows give clone size only sometimes, using once, few, many, or a class for an expanded clone.

D gene: .
V gene: TRBV10-3
J gene: TRBJ1-1
clone size: .
CDR3 DNA: TGTGCCATCAGAACTCAGCTGGTGGGCGAAGCTTTCTTT
CDR3 protein: CAIRTQLVGEAFF

D gene: .
V gene: TRBV5-1
J gene: TRBJ1-1
clone size: .
CDR3 DNA: TGCGCCAGCAGCTCGGGTTCCTTGGGGACTGAAGCTTTCTTT
CDR3 protein: CASSSGSLGTEAFF

D gene: .
V gene: TRBV30
J gene: TRBJ1-2
clone size: .
CDR3 DNA: TGTGCCTGGAGTGTAGGTTGGGGCTACACCTTC
CDR3 protein: CAWSVGWGYTF

D gene: TRBD1
V gene: TRBV7-9
J gene: TRBJ1-1
clone size: .
CDR3 DNA: TGTGCCAGCAGCCTCTCTTCCGGGACAGCGGCTTTCTTT
CDR3 protein: CASSLSSGTAAFF

D gene: .
V gene: TRBV16
J gene: TRBJ1-3
clone size: .
CDR3 DNA: TGTGCCAGCAGCCAGGACAGAAACACCATATATTTT
CDR3 protein: CASSQDRNTIYF

D gene: .
V gene: TRBV2
J gene: TRBJ1-6
clone size: .
CDR3 DNA: TGTGCCAGACGTTCTGCCGGACAGAATAATTCACCCCTCCACTTT
CDR3 protein: CARRSAGQNNSPLHF

D gene: .
V gene: TRBV28
J gene: TRBJ1-1
clone size: .
CDR3 DNA: TGTGCCAGCAGTCTACCCGTTGTGGGGCTGCGGACTGAAGCTTTCTTT
CDR3 protein: CASSLPVVGLRTEAFF

D gene: .
V gene: TRBV5-6
J gene: TRBJ1-1
clone size: once
CDR3 DNA: TGTGCCAGCAGCTTGTTTTTAACAGGGAGGAACACTGAAGCTTTCTTT
CDR3 protein: CASSLFLTGRNTEAFF

D gene: .
V gene: TRBV9
J gene: TRBJ1-1
clone size: .
CDR3 DNA: TGTGCCAGCAGCGTAGTGGAGGGCCGGGCTGAAGCTTTCTTT
CDR3 protein: CASSVVEGRAEAFF

D gene: TRBD1
V gene: TRBV19
J gene: TRBJ1-5
clone size: .
CDR3 DNA: TGTGCCAGTAGACAGGGGGCCGGTCAGCCCCAGCATTTT
CDR3 protein: CASRQGAGQPQHF

D gene: .
V gene: TRBV7-2
J gene: TRBJ2-1
clone size: .
CDR3 DNA: TGTGCCAGCAGCTTAGGACAGGCCAATGAGCAGTTCTTC
CDR3 protein: CASSLGQANEQFF

D gene: .
V gene: TRBV7-2
J gene: TRBJ2-2
clone size: .
CDR3 DNA: TGTGCCAGCAGGGAGGGGCAGTACGGGGAGCTGTTTTTT
CDR3 protein: CASREGQYGELFF

D gene: TRBD1
V gene: TRBV6-5
J gene: TRBJ2-7
clone size: .
CDR3 DNA: TGTGCCAGCAGTCCCGACAGGGTACTGCCCTACGAGCAGTACTTC
CDR3 protein: CASSPDRVLPYEQYF

D gene: .
V gene: TRBV7-9
J gene: TRBJ2-1
clone size: .
CDR3 DNA: TGTGCCAGCAGCACAGGGACCTCCTCCTCCTACAATGAGCAGTTCTTC
CDR3 protein: CASSTGTSSSYNEQFF

D gene: .
V gene: TRBV28
J gene: TRBJ1-6
clone size: .
CDR3 DNA: TGTGCCAGCACTCTTAGCGTCGGTAATTCACCCCTCCACTTT
CDR3 protein: CASTLSVGNSPLHF

D gene: TRBD2
V gene: TRBV5-6
J gene: TRBJ2-1
clone size: .
CDR3 DNA: TGTGCCAGCAGCTTGGGGTGGTGGCGGGGGGCAAACAATGAGCAGTTCTTC
CDR3 protein: CASSLGWWRGANNEQFF

D gene: TRBD1
V gene: TRBV28
J gene: TRBJ1-2
clone size: .
CDR3 DNA: TGTGCCAGCAGTTTATATGGCCTGGGACAGGGAGTAGGAAGCTACACCTTC
CDR3 protein: CASSLYGLGQGVGSYTF

D gene: TRBD1
V gene: TRBV2
J gene: TRBJ1-5
clone size: .
CDR3 DNA: TGTGCCAGCTCCACCGGGACAGGGAGGGAGCCCCAGCATTTT
CDR3 protein: CASSTGTGREPQHF

D gene: TRBD2
V gene: TRBV2
J gene: TRBJ2-3
clone size: .
CDR3 DNA: TGTGCCAGCAGTGCCAGCGGGGGTTCCACAGATACGCAGTATTTT
CDR3 protein: CASSASGGSTDTQYF

D gene: .
V gene: TRBV7-9
J gene: TRBJ1-3
clone size: .
CDR3 DNA: TGTGCACTCGGGGCCGCGGGAAACACCATATATTTT
CDR3 protein: CALGAAGNTIYF

D gene: .
V gene: TRBV7-2
J gene: TRBJ1-4
clone size: few
CDR3 DNA: TGTGCCAGCAGCTTAGGACAAACTAGTAATGAAAAACTGTTTTTT
CDR3 protein: CASSLGQTSNEKLFF

D gene: .
V gene: TRBV19
J gene: TRBJ2-7
clone size: few
CDR3 DNA: TGTGCCAGTAGTATAAGACAGCTTTCGGGCGAGCAGTACTTC
CDR3 protein: CASSIRQLSGEQYF